This T cell receptor (beta chain) originates from a study of blood T cell repertoires in COVID-19 (dated by TCRdb to 2020 to 2022). Context from the whole study: Collaborator samples came from the United States, Italy and Spain and covered acute and convalescent phases of COVID-19. Subjects who had been exposed to COVID-19, were actively infected with it, or had recovered from it provided the deeply sampled blood TCRbeta repertoires that made up the dataset. The material from the prospective study consisted of cDNA or gDNA derived from T cells, B-cell-depleted T cells, or PBMCs. The repertoires were released in a freely available public database meant as a resource for research on the immune response to SARS-CoV-2. Where available, HLA class I and class II types were obtained from metadata supplied by the sample provider rather than from assay-based typing. The samples were drawn from two sources: the first 160 participants of the ongoing ImmuneRACE study, and over 950 subjects contributed by 6 global collaborators. A de-identified subject ID, COVID-19 status, age in years and sex were almost always included in the sample metadata.

For this clone: Its binding antigen is unknown. No base quality information exists; no much larger clone differs at one position.

TCRbeta CDR3 regions were amplified from genomic DNA using the immunoSEQ Assay, a bias-controlled multiplex PCR. Concerning the study's data processing: The number of nucleated cells in each sample was estimated by amplification of reference gene primers within the assay. Sequence reads were collapsed and filtered to measure the absolute abundance of every unique TCRbeta CDR3 rearrangement. For each sample, productive Simpson clonality was calculated as the square root of Simpson's diversity index across productive rearrangements. Imported from immuneACCESS, the table was reduced by TCRdb to in-frame sequences with V and J called. These copies leave out some clones; in studies compared against another copy, an unresolved V gene accounts for under half, and the cause of the remainder is not known. That table is the source of V, J and clone size, and D and trimming were worked out from the DNA. The sample yields some 220,000 clones; 80% were counted once. The ten largest clonotypes hold roughly 13% of the sample.

Here is what the overall study found, with its caveats: The amount of clinical and demographic metadata varied by source and participant and was provided uncurated.

The collaborating institutions used their own protocols to collect whole blood in K2EDTA tubes. For TCRbeta analysis, collaborator samples were shipped as frozen whole blood, as isolated PBMCs, or as DNA extracted from either sample type. The origin of this receptor is a human donor in a cohort sampled during active COVID-19. Sequencing used peripheral blood.

In nucleotide form, the sequence is TGTGCCAGCAGTGGAAGCCGGGACAGGGGATCTTTTGAAGCTTTCTTT. Its translation reads: CASSGSRDRGSFEAFF. In this chain, TRBV6-1 is recombined with TRBJ1-1, and TRBD1 aligns with 10 junction nucleotides. CDR3 length: 16 amino acids, cysteine to phenylalanine. Only the CDR3 portion is preserved as DNA: 48 bases, with reading frame beginning at the first base. Trimming leaves V shorter by 4 bases and J shorter by 7 bases, with the junction holding 12 bases beyond the gene matches. Based on the germline V gene, the CDR1 and CDR2 sequences are MNHNS and SASEGT.